This entry features one T cell receptor beta chain sequence. The data were taken from a study of T cells in Graves' hyperthyroidism and ophthalmopathy. Study background: Peripheral blood was acquired at first diagnosis, ahead of any therapy whatsoever.

From RNA transcripts, TCR beta CDR3 regions were amplified. When the TCR CDR3 underwent first-round RT-PCR, the HTBI primer set was used. TCRdb itself ran the multiplex PCR reads through MiXCR, one entry per CDR3 protein. The sample lists hundreds of thousands of distinct CDR3 sequences, around 15% occurring once. The CDR3 totals 14 residues. The V gene's germline CDR1 is SGHNT and CDR2 YENEEA. Trimming removed 5 bases at V and 2 bases at J, with 12 bases between. J is TRBJ2-5 and V is TRBV11-3; D is uncertain. This TCR came from a woman aged 40-49 years with Graves' ophthalmopathy. The material sequenced was blood. Written as DNA, the CDR3 is TGTGCCAGCAGCACCAAGGCGGCGCAAGAGACCCAGTACTTC. Amino acids: CASSTKAAQETQYF.